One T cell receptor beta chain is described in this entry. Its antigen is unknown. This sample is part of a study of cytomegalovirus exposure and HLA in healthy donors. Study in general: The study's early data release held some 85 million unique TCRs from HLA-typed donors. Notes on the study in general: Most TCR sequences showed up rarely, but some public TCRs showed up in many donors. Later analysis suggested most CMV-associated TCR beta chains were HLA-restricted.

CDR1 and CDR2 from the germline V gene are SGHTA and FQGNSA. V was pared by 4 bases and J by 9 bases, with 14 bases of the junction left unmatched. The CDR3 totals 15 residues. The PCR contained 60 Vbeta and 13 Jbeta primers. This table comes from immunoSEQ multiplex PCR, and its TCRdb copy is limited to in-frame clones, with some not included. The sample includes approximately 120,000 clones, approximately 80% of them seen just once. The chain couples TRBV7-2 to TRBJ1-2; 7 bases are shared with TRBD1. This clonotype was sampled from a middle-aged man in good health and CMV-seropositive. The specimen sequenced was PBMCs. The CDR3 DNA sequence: TGTGCCAGCAGCTCCACCTACTACGGACAGGAGAGCTACACCTTC. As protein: CASSSTYYGQESYTF.